Below are 20 T cell receptor beta chains sequenced from a single sample in a study of CD8 T cells in Susac syndrome. Random hexamers were used to reverse transcribe roughly 0.45 to 1 ug of RNA. TCRdb passed the immunoSEQ multiplex PCR reads through MiXCR, listing each CDR3 protein once. The sample consists of under 200,000 distinct CDR3 sequences, about 94% of them appearing once. The sequenced material came from CD4+ T cells from PBMCs. These receptors were obtained from a human donor in good health.

The rearrangement joins TRBV6-5 to TRBJ1-2; no reliable D call. Germline CDR1 reads MNHEY; CDR2 reads SVGAGI. With 6 bases removed from V and 4 bases from J, the gap between germline ends came to 15 bases. The CDR3 runs 14 residues. This chain's CDR3 is CASRTLTRTYGYTF. The CDR3, as DNA: TGTGCCAGCAGAACCCTAACTCGGACCTATGGCTACACCTTC.

This sequence joins TRBV7-6 and TRBJ2-5, with a tentative D call TRBD1 (6 bases). This CDR3 has 15 amino acids. Germline lookup yields CDR1 SGHVS and CDR2 FNYEAQ. Trimming removed 5 bases at V and 0 bases at J, with 13 bases between. The CDR3 region is CASSNLGTYQETQYF. CDR3 DNA: TGTGCCAGCAGCAACCTAGGGACATACCAAGAGACCCAGTACTTC.

This chain links TRBV2 with TRBJ2-3, with TRBD1 identical over 9 bases. The germline CDR1 and CDR2 sequences are SNHLY and FYNNEI. V lost 4 bases and J lost 6; bases outside the gene matches: 5. CDR3 length: 14 residues. The CDR3 coding sequence is TGTGCCAGCAGTGCGGGACAGGGAATTGATACGCAGTATTTT. Its protein is CASSAGQGIDTQYF.

The V gene is TRBV7-2, the J gene TRBJ2-7, with D perhaps matching TRBD1 (8 bases). The CDR3 extends over 15 amino acids. Trimming left V 5 bases short and J 5 bases short, with 19 bases between. Germline V CDR1 and CDR2: SGHTA, FQGNSA. CDR3 sequence reads: CASSLGGTGFDEQYV. In nucleotides, the CDR3 is TGTGCCAGCAGCCTCGGGGGGACAGGATTCGACGAGCAGTACGTC.

The V gene is TRBV29-1, the J gene TRBJ2-1, with D possibly matching TRBD1 (6 bases). V was cut by 7 bases and J by 7 bases, with 20 bases left in between. CDR1 SQVTM and CDR2 ANQGSEA come from the germline V gene. CDR3 length equals 14 residues. The CDR3 here is CSGSIRTRGNEQFF. CDR3 in DNA: TGCAGCGGATCGATCCGTACTAGGGGGAATGAGCAGTTCTTC.

This chain joins TRBV20-1 and TRBJ2-7; 7 bases map to TRBD2. The V gene end was trimmed by 3 bases and the J gene end by 3 bases; junction bases not matched to a gene: 2. The germline CDR1 and CDR2 sequences are DFQATT and SNEGSKA (reference sequence). The CDR3 is made up of 12 amino acids. CDR3 nucleotides: TGCAGTGCTAGCGGGACTAACTACGAGCAGTACGTC. Amino acid sequence: CSASGTNYEQYV.

The V and J genes are TRBV20-1 and TRBJ2-7, with TRBD2 matching over 7 bases. V dropped 6 bases and J dropped 0; count of bases not matched to a gene: 14. CDR1 and CDR2 (germline): DFQATT, SNEGSKA (reference sequence). This CDR3 has 16 residues. CDR3 residues: CSAYQWASGNSYEQYF. The CDR3 DNA is TGCAGTGCGTATCAGTGGGCTAGCGGTAACTCCTACGAGCAGTACTTC.

This clonotype came up once. The DNA for the CDR3 is TGTGCCAGCAGCGTAGCTGGAAGTGGCACTGAAGCTTTCTTT. It yields the protein CASSVAGSGTEAFF. The V gene is TRBV9, the J gene TRBJ1-1; no clear D gene. The germline V gene has CDR1 SGDLS and CDR2 YYNGEE. The CDR3 runs 14 residues. V was pared by 0 bases and J by 4 bases, with 10 bases between.

The chain couples TRBV28 to TRBJ2-6, with 8 bases aligning to TRBD1. The CDR3 consists of 17 residues. V was clipped by 2 bases and J by 0 bases; unmatched bases: 3. CDR1 MDHEN and CDR2 SYDVKM come from the germline V gene. The CDR3 sequence: CASSLQGALSGANVLTF. CDR3 DNA: TGTGCCAGCAGTTTACAGGGGGCCCTCTCTGGGGCCAACGTCCTGACTTTC.

The V and J genes are TRBV12-3 or TRBV12-4 and TRBJ2-7, with TRBD2 matching over 13 bases. V lost 5 bases, J lost 6 bases, and 10 bases stayed unmatched. CDR3 size: 16 residues. CDR3 protein: CASSLGTSGARREQYF. CDR3 coding DNA: TGTGCCAGCAGTCTCGGGACTAGCGGGGCCCGACGCGAGCAGTACTTC.

The V call is TRBV29-1, the J call TRBJ2-3, with D perhaps matching TRBD2 (7 bases). The ends were cut back, 4 bases at V and 5 bases at J, with 13 bases in the middle. Germline V lookup: CDR1 SQVTM, CDR2 ANQGSEA. The length of the CDR3 is 13 residues. The CDR3: CSVGGGRGDTQYF. In nucleotides, the CDR3 is TGCAGCGTTGGGGGGGGCAGGGGAGATACGCAGTATTTT.

V is TRBV27 and J is TRBJ1-3; a weak D match, TRBD1 (6 bases). Germline V gene data show CDR1 as MNHEY and CDR2 as SMNVEV (reference sequence). The CDR3 totals 14 residues. V lost 6 bases and J 4 bases, leaving 13 bases between the germline ends. The CDR3 is CASRLQGSGNTIYF. As DNA, the CDR3 is TGTGCCAGCAGACTACAGGGATCAGGAAACACCATATATTTT.

The rearrangement uses TRBV12-3 or TRBV12-4 and TRBJ2-1; the D is unclear. V was shortened by 4 bases and J by 8 bases, with 18 bases between the two germline ends. The CDR3 is 15 amino acids. The CDR3 loop is CASSYGLNYGDEQFF. CDR3 bases: TGTGCCAGCAGTTACGGGCTTAACTATGGGGATGAGCAGTTCTTC.

This clonotype was detected only a few times. The chain recombines TRBV5-1 with TRBJ2-5; 7 nucleotides align to TRBD1. This CDR3 has 13 residues. Germline CDR1 SGHRS, CDR2 YFSETQ. V gave up 7 bases and J gave up 4 bases; unmatched junction bases: 7. The CDR3 bases are TGCGCCAGCTCGTCCAACAGGGGAGAGACCCAGTACTTC. Translated, it gives CASSSNRGETQYF.

This chain joins TRBV6-6 and TRBJ1-6; D is possibly TRBD1 (6 bases). CDR1 and CDR2 (germline): MNHNY, SVGAGI (reference sequence). Trimming stripped 6 bases from V and 6 bases from J, with 12 bases between. This CDR3 is 14 amino acids long. The CDR3 nucleotides are TGTGCCAGCAGCCCAGGGGATCGTAATTCACCCCTCCACTTT. Its protein product is CASSPGDRNSPLHF.

V and J are TRBV7-3 and TRBJ1-1, with D uncertain. From germline, CDR1 is SGHTA and CDR2 FQGTGA. Trimming removed 5 bases from V and 0 bases from J, with 10 bases in between. There are 14 residues in the CDR3. The CDR3 reads CASSPGRLNTEAFF. CDR3 nucleotide sequence: TGTGCCAGCAGCCCGGGTAGGCTGAACACTGAAGCTTTCTTT.

This clonotype came up once. The chain joins TRBV28 to TRBJ1-2; the D gene is possibly TRBD1 (5 bases). In germline, CDR1 is MDHEN, CDR2 SYDVKM. The length of the CDR3 is 13 residues. V was trimmed by 2 bases and J by 5 bases, leaving 9 bases between them. CDR3 residues: CASSLPTAYGYTF. CDR3 sequence (DNA): TGTGCCAGCAGTTTACCGACAGCATATGGCTACACCTTC.

The rearrangement joins TRBV20-1 to TRBJ1-1; D remains unclear. V lost 5 bases, J lost 3 bases, and 16 bases lay in between. Germline V gene sequence: CDR1 DFQATT, CDR2 SNEGSKA (reference sequence). The CDR3 covers 14 residues. The CDR3 here is CSAAHLSKYTEAFF. The CDR3 nucleotides read TGCAGTGCTGCACATCTATCAAAGTACACTGAAGCTTTCTTT.

The gene calls are TRBV6-2 or TRBV6-3 and TRBJ1-1, with D unresolved. The CDR3 spans 13 residues. Germline assignment: CDR1 MNHEY and CDR2 SVGEGT. V was trimmed by 6 bases and J by 7 bases, leaving 15 bases between them. CDR3 residues: CASSLTPVNEAFF. DNA of the CDR3: TGTGCCAGCAGCCTAACCCCCGTCAATGAAGCTTTCTTT.

The chain combines TRBV20-1 with TRBJ1-2; tentative D call: TRBD1 (5 bases). The germline V gene has CDR1 DFQATT and CDR2 SNEGSKA (reference sequence). The V end was cut by 0 bases, the J end by 2 bases, with 13 bases between. The CDR3 consists of 15 residues. CDR3 in DNA: TGCAGTGCTAGAGATCCGGGGGTTTTGAACTATGGCTACACCTTC. The encoded protein is CSARDPGVLNYGYTF.